The following is a T cell receptor (beta chain) sequence with its context. The antigen is not known. This sample stems from a study of T-cell reconstitution after alpha-beta-depleted transplantation in children. General study findings and limits: In some patients, recipient T cells and intrathymic progenitors surviving conditioning explained high day-60 diversity. Once a year had passed after transplant, T-cell counts and diversity came mostly from newly produced T cells. Expanded clones from the graft, numbering several hundred, reportedly supplied alpha-beta T cells about two months after transplant.

A TCRbeta library incorporating unique molecular identifiers was prepared. TCRdb re-analysed the PCR reads in MiXCR, keeping a single row per CDR3 protein. The sample comprises 300,000 to 350,000 distinct CDR3 sequences, 23% of which are singletons, and over 9.5% rests with the top ten. This CDR3 has 15 residues. Trimming took 4 bases from V and 0 from J; bases not matched to a gene: 3. Germline lookup yields CDR1 SGHRS and CDR2 YFSETQ. The receptor's source is a male patient between 5 and 17 years old who had a stem cell transplant for acute lymphoblastic leukemia, so the T cells may come from the graft donor. The starting material was PBMCs, mostly from graft donor cells, obtained 180 days after TCRalphabeta/CD19-depleted stem cell transplant. V and J are TRBV5-1 and TRBJ2-2; 7 bases agree with TRBD2. The CDR3 region is CASSRGTTNTGELFF. Here the CDR3 DNA reads TGCGCCAGCAGCCGCGGGACTACGAACACCGGGGAGCTGTTTTTT. The variable domain in full, with the rest retrieved from reference TRBV5-1 and TRBJ2-2, is KAGVTQTPRYLIKTRGQQVTLSCSPISGHRSVSWYQQTPGQGLQFLFEYFSETQRNKGNFPGRFSGRQFSNSRSEMNVSTLELGDSALYLCASSRGTTNTGELFFGEGSRLTVL.